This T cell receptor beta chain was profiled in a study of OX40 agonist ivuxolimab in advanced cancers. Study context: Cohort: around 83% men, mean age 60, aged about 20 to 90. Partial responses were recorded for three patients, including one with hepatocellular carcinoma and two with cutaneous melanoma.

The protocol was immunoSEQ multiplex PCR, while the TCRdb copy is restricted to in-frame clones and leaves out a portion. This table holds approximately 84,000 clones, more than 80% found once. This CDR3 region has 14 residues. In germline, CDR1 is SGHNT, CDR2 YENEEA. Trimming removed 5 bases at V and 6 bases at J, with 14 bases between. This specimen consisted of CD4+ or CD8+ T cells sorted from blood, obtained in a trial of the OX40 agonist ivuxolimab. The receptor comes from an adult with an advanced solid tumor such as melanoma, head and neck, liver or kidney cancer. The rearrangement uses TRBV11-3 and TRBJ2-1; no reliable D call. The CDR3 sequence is CASSPGRASNEQFF. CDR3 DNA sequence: TGTGCCAGCAGCCCCGGCCGGGCCTCCAATGAGCAGTTCTTC.